The clone carrying this T cell receptor (beta chain) was seen repeatedly, ten times or more. Looked up from germline, CDR1 is DFQATT and CDR2 is SNEGSKA (reference sequence). This CDR3 is built from 14 residues. J gave up 3 bases and V 6 bases, and 3 bases lay outside the gene matches. The unsorted libraries were prepared from 2 million PBMCs (stored at -80 C). TCRdb re-called the 5' RACE reads through MiXCR, storing one row per CDR3 protein. Seen here are about 76,000 distinct CDR3 sequences, over 15% observed once, and the top ten hold 15%. The sample comes from a study of neurological immune-mediated disorders.

The sequenced material came from PBMCs. V gene TRBV20-1 combines with J gene TRBJ2-2, with 11 bases matching TRBD2. This receptor was identified in a woman between 35 and 50 years old in good health. The DNA for the CDR3 is TGCAGTGCAGGGACTAGCGGATACACCGGGGAGCTGTTTTTT. Protein product: CSAGTSGYTGELFF.